This is a list of T cell receptor beta chains from one sample in a study of T cell responses to AZD1222 COVID-19 vaccine. Generated by immunoSEQ multiplex PCR, the TCRdb table keeps only in-frame clones and is missing some. Of about 210,000 clones listed, around 94% were seen once; the top ten hold over 1.5%. The sample was peripheral blood, taken 28 days after the second dose of the MenACWY control vaccine. These TCRs come from an adult who received the MenACWY meningococcal vaccine as a control. Each CDR3 is given with its conserved first and last residue. A D gene is named only where the DNA matches it firmly. Expanded clones get a size class; other rows say once, few or many, or leave the size out.

clone_size j_call v_call d_call cdr3_nt cdr3_aa
. TRBJ2-7 TRBV27 TRBD2 TGTGCCAGCAGTCCCCGGGTAGCGGGAGGGGGACTCTACGAGCAGTACTTC CASSPRVAGGGLYEQYF
. TRBJ1-4 TRBV2 . TGTGCCAGCACCCGTCAGACGGGGAAAGAAAAACTGTTTTTT CASTRQTGKEKLFF
. TRBJ2-2 TRBV27 TRBD2 TGTGCCAGCAGTCTAGAAGCCGCGGGGGGAGCCGGGGAGCTGTTTTTT CASSLEAAGGAGELFF
. TRBJ1-2 TRBV6-5 . TGTGCCAGCAGTTACAACATCGGCCAGGGCTACACCTTC CASSYNIGQGYTF
. TRBJ1-2 TRBV28 TRBD1 TGTGCCAGCAGCATACCTAGCGGGGGACAGATCTATGGCTACACCTTC CASSIPSGGQIYGYTF
. TRBJ1-1 TRBV7-8 . TGTGCCAGCAGCCGCGGGGAGACTGAAGCTTTCTTT CASSRGETEAFF
. TRBJ1-2 TRBV29-1 TRBD1 TGCAGCGTTTCGGACAGGGAGGGCTATGGCTACACCTTC CSVSDREGYGYTF
. TRBJ2-6 TRBV6-2/TRBV6-3 . TGTGCCAGCAGTGGACAGAGGCCCACTGGGGCCAACGTCCTGACTTTC CASSGQRPTGANVLTF
. TRBJ1-6 TRBV10-2 TRBD1 TGCGCCAGCAGTGGGACAGGGGCACCCCCCCTCCACTTT CASSGTGAPPLHF
. TRBJ2-7 TRBV4-2 . TGTGCCAGCAGCCAAGAATGGGACGGCTACGAGCAGTACTTC CASSQEWDGYEQYF
. TRBJ1-6 TRBV12-3/TRBV12-4 . TGTGCCAGCAGTCGCCGGGGGAATTCACCCCTCCACTTT CASSRRGNSPLHF
once TRBJ2-7 TRBV5-6 . TGTGCCAGCAGCTTGTTTTCTCCTCACGAGCAGTACTTC CASSLFSPHEQYF
. TRBJ1-2 TRBV2 TRBD1 TGTGCCGGCACCCCGGACAGGGTCTATGGCTACACCTTC CAGTPDRVYGYTF
once TRBJ1-2 TRBV14 . TGTGCCAGCAGCCAAGGGAGAGTGTTTGGCTACACCTTC CASSQGRVFGYTF
. TRBJ1-2 TRBV27 TRBD1 TGTGCCAGCAGTTTATCAGGACAGGGGGCAAACTATGGCTACACCTTC CASSLSGQGANYGYTF
. TRBJ2-7 TRBV5-1 TRBD2 TGCGCCAGCAGCTTGGCCGCGGGACTAGCGGGCTCCTACGAGCAGTACTTC CASSLAAGLAGSYEQYF
once TRBJ1-2 TRBV6-4 TRBD1 TGTGCCAGCAGTTCAGGGGGCGCGGGCTATGGCTACACCTTC CASSSGGAGYGYTF
. TRBJ2-7 TRBV9 . TGTGCCAGCAGCGGAGGGACATTGGGTCAGGCCGAGCAGTACTTC CASSGGTLGQAEQYF
. TRBJ2-3 TRBV14 TRBD2 TGTGCCAGCAGCCAAGGTAGCGGGAGAAGCACAGATACGCAGTATTTT CASSQGSGRSTDTQYF
. TRBJ1-4 TRBV29-1 . TGCAGCGTAGGGGGAGGGAATGAAAAACTGTTTTTT CSVGGGNEKLFF
. TRBJ1-4 TRBV7-8 . TGTGCCAGCAGCTTAGTAGGGCTCGGAGAAAAACTGTTTTTT CASSLVGLGEKLFF
. TRBJ2-7 TRBV14 . TGTGCCAGCAGCCACATTCATCCCCCATACGAGCAGTACTTC CASSHIHPPYEQYF
. TRBJ1-1 TRBV15 . TGTGCCACCAGCAGAACGGGGGAAGCTTTCTTT CATSRTGEAFF
. TRBJ1-6 TRBV5-4 TRBD1 TGTGCCAGCAGCTGGGGGGGACAGGGATATTCACCCCTCCACTTT CASSWGGQGYSPLHF
once TRBJ1-5 TRBV28 . TGTGCCAGCAGTTCCCAGACAGCTATGGGCAATCAGCCCCAGCATTTT CASSSQTAMGNQPQHF
. TRBJ2-7 TRBV28 TRBD2 TGTGCCAGCAGGGCCGGGACTAGCGGCTACTACGAGCAGTACTTC CASRAGTSGYYEQYF
. TRBJ1-5 TRBV28 . TGTGCCAGCAGTTTCGGCAATCAGCCCCAGCATTTT CASSFGNQPQHF
. TRBJ1-2 TRBV21-1 . TGTGCCAGCAGCAAAGGGGCGGGCCTCTATGGCTACACCTTC CASSKGAGLYGYTF
. TRBJ2-7 TRBV6-1 . TGTGCCAGCAGTGAAACATTCAAGTACGAGCAGTACTTC CASSETFKYEQYF
. TRBJ1-1 TRBV7-9 TRBD1 TGTGCCAGCAGCGACGGACAGGGCCCTATGAACACTGAAGCTTTCTTT CASSDGQGPMNTEAFF
. TRBJ1-1 TRBV14 . TGTGCCAGCAGCCAATTTTCCTTGAACACTGAAGCTTTCTTT CASSQFSLNTEAFF
. TRBJ2-3 TRBV4-1 . TGCGCCAGCAGCCATGATGTTACGCAGTATTTT CASSHDVTQYF
. TRBJ2-2 TRBV29-1 TRBD2 TGCAGCGTGGCCCGACTAGCGGGCTACACCGGGGAGCTGTTTTTT CSVARLAGYTGELFF
. TRBJ1-2 TRBV19 . TGTGCCAGTAGTGGGACACCTAACTATGGCTACACCTTC CASSGTPNYGYTF
. TRBJ2-2 TRBV24-1 . TGTGCCACGCTCTCAGGGAACACCGGGGAGCTGTTTTTT CATLSGNTGELFF
once TRBJ2-7 TRBV5-1 TRBD1 TGCGCCAGCAGCTTGGGACAGGGATATGCCTACGAGCAGTACTTC CASSLGQGYAYEQYF
once TRBJ2-5 TRBV28 TRBD1 TGTGCCAGCAGTGAAGACCGGACAGGGGGTACGACTAGCGTCCAGTACTTC CASSEDRTGGTTSVQYF
. TRBJ2-3 TRBV5-1 . TGCGCCAGCAGGCAGAGCACAGATACGCAGTATTTT CASRQSTDTQYF
. TRBJ2-1 TRBV28 . TGTGCCAGCAGTTTACGGCAGGGGTTTAACGAGCAGTTCTTC CASSLRQGFNEQFF
. TRBJ2-1 TRBV19 TRBD2 TGTGCCAGTAGTACAGATAGGGGACTAGCGGGGTTCAGGGGGCAGTTCTTC CASSTDRGLAGFRGQFF
. TRBJ2-1 TRBV9 TRBD1 TGTGCCAGCAGCGTACTGGGACAGGGGAACAATGAGCAGTTCTTC CASSVLGQGNNEQFF
once TRBJ1-4 TRBV11-2 . TGTGCCAGCAGCTTAAGAGAAGAAAAACTGTTTTTT CASSLREEKLFF
. TRBJ2-3 TRBV7-2 TRBD1 TGTGCCAGCAGCTCATATGACAGGGTGTACGATACGCAGTATTTT CASSSYDRVYDTQYF
. TRBJ2-5 TRBV19 TRBD1 TGTGCCAGTGAACCGGGACAGGGGCGAGGGTACCAAGAGACCCAGTACTTC CASEPGQGRGYQETQYF
. TRBJ1-2 TRBV7-8 . TGTGCCAGCAGCTTCAGTGTGTCGAACTATGGCTACACCTTC CASSFSVSNYGYTF
. TRBJ1-5 TRBV6-5 . TGTGCCAGCCCGCCCGGACGGAATAGCAATCAGCCCCAGCATTTT CASPPGRNSNQPQHF
. TRBJ2-3 TRBV6-5 TRBD1 TGTGCCAGCAGTCACTTGACAGGGGGCACAGATACGCAGTATTTT CASSHLTGGTDTQYF
. TRBJ2-5 TRBV7-2 . TGTGCCAGCAGCTTAATGTACGGGGGCCTGGGAGAGACCCAGTACTTC CASSLMYGGLGETQYF
. TRBJ2-3 TRBV7-3 TRBD2 TGTGCCAGCAGCCCGGGGGGGCATAGCACAGATACGCAGTATTTT CASSPGGHSTDTQYF
. TRBJ1-2 TRBV30 . TGTGCCTGTCGGACTTTAGATGGCTACACCTTC CACRTLDGYTF
. TRBJ1-2 TRBV19 . TGTGCCAGTAGTCCTAGTGGGGTAGAGAACTATGGCTACACCTTC CASSPSGVENYGYTF
. TRBJ1-5 TRBV19 TRBD1 TGTGCCAGTAGTATTACCGGGACAGCTAATCAGCCCCAGCATTTT CASSITGTANQPQHF
. TRBJ1-4 TRBV2 . TGTGCCAGCACCGCAGAGGTCGAGGAAAAACTGTTTTTT CASTAEVEEKLFF
. TRBJ2-5 TRBV2 TRBD2 TGTGCCAGCAGTGCAACGGGGGGGCCGGGGACCCAGTACTTC CASSATGGPGTQYF
. TRBJ2-3 TRBV28 . TGTGCCAGCAGTTTATTCAGTGTAGGCGGGAGCACAGATACGCAGTATTTT CASSLFSVGGSTDTQYF
. TRBJ2-5 TRBV11-2 . TGTGCCAGCAGCTTTTTTTTAGGGACTCAAGAGACCCAGTACTTC CASSFFLGTQETQYF
once TRBJ2-1 TRBV6-2/TRBV6-3 . TGTGCCAGCAGTTTTCGGACCTACTCCTACAATGAGCAGTTCTTC CASSFRTYSYNEQFF